This TCR beta chain was sequenced for a study of T cell clonotyping in hematopoietic cell transplantation. Findings and caveats of the study: At the given depth, recipient repertoires were over 95% de novo clonotypes. After transplant, recipient diversity fell while pathologically expanded clonotypes grew through day 180. Without cell sorting, CD4 versus CD8 contributions remain unresolved.

This clone showed up just once. What it binds is unknown. TCRdb keeps only in-frame clones here, not all; method: immunoSEQ multiplex PCR. Counted here are nearly 7,000 clones, 95% to 99% occurring once; the ten biggest clones make up around 0.6%. V was clipped by 5 bases and J by 10 bases; unmatched bases: 11. The germline CDR1 and CDR2 sequences are SGHTA and FQGTGA. CDR3 length equals 14 residues. The source was PBMCs, collected 30 days after allogeneic stem cell transplant. V is TRBV7-3 and J is TRBJ2-1; 7 bases line up with TRBD2. The TCR was taken from a male patient aged 55 to 70 who had an allogeneic stem cell transplant from a related donor, so the T cells may come from the graft donor. Some clones in this sample may be carry-over from other donors' samples. The CDR3 DNA reads as TGTGCCAGCAGCCCGTGGGGGGGGTCCCGGGAGCAGTTCTTC. Residues: CASSPWGGSREQFF.